This entry concerns a single T cell receptor (beta chain). Its cognate antigen has yet to be identified. No base quality values were provided; no much bigger clone lies one nucleotide off. The immunoSEQ Assay, a bias-controlled multiplex PCR, was used to amplify TCRbeta CDR3 regions from genomic DNA. On the authors' methods: The number of nucleated cells in each sample was estimated from the amplification of reference gene primers within the assay. To quantify the absolute abundance of each unique TCRbeta CDR3 rearrangement, sequence reads were collapsed and filtered. Productive Simpson clonality was computed per sample as the square root of Simpson's diversity index over productive rearrangements. TCRdb provides this immuneACCESS table in a form limited to in-frame rearrangements. Some clones are lacking; in checked studies, under half of them reflect an unresolved V gene, and why the rest are absent is not known. D and trimming were read from the DNA, whereas the V and J calls and clone size are those reported in that table. A total of 140,000 or so clones appear in this sample, about 79% of them only once. The ten largest clones represent approximately 10% of the sample.

CDR1 and CDR2, looked up from the germline V gene, are SQVTM and ANQGSEA. V ends up 4 bases short and J 2 bases short, with an unmatched junction base count of 9. Counted from cysteine to phenylalanine, this CDR3 has 15 amino acids. Solely the CDR3 DNA is kept, with 45 bases framed from the first base. This record belongs to a study of blood T cell repertoires in COVID-19 (dated by TCRdb to 2020 to 2021). The study in broad terms: Samples covering the acute and convalescent phases of COVID-19 were provided by collaborators in the United States, Italy and Spain. Sample metadata almost always included a de-identified subject ID, COVID-19 status, age in years and sex. The material from the prospective study consisted of cDNA or gDNA derived from T cells, B-cell-depleted T cells, or PBMCs. Where HLA class I and class II types were available, the types were taken from metadata supplied by the sample provider, not from assay-based typing. The dataset comprised deeply sampled blood TCRbeta repertoires from subjects exposed to, actively infected with, or recovered from COVID-19. The repertoires were released in a freely available public database meant as a resource for research on the immune response to SARS-CoV-2. Samples came from the ongoing ImmuneRACE study (first 160 participants) plus 1,254 subjects from 6 global collaborators.

Participants in the prospective study were aged roughly 18 to 90 years, lived in about two dozen United States geographic areas, and enrolled through a virtual design. To assign participants to cohorts, the prospective study relied on clinical history that participants themselves reported in a screening survey and a study questionnaire. For ImmuneRACE Cohort 3, a participant was defined as recovered based on two consecutive negative NP/OP PCR tests, clearance by a healthcare professional, or resolution of symptoms. In the prospective study, whole blood, serum and a nasopharyngeal or oropharyngeal swab were collected from each participant by mobile phlebotomists. Over a roughly 2-month period, participants in the prospective study had the option of providing additional blood draws and questionnaires. Prospective study blood samples were shipped either frozen or at room temperature before DNA extraction.

Findings and caveats that apply to the study as a whole: How much clinical and demographic metadata was included differed by source and by participant, and the metadata was provided uncurated.

The sample consisted of PBMCs or T cells enriched from blood (not recorded which). The TCR originated in a man aged 50 or older who had recovered from COVID-19. The chain is made from TRBV29-1 and TRBJ2-5; TRBD2 agrees with 8 junctional bases. The nucleotide sequence is TGCAGCGTTGCTGGCGGGGGGTCGAGACAAGAGACCCAGTACTTC. This codes for CSVAGGGSRQETQYF.